Below are 8 T cell receptor beta chains sequenced from a single sample in a study of regulatory T cells in long-lasting Graves disease. Building of the TCR beta libraries involved iRepertoire HTBI primers and Arm-PCR of CDR3 regions. TCRdb called the multiplex PCR reads again in MiXCR, with one record for every CDR3 protein. Altogether 430,000 or so distinct CDR3 sequences are present, about 21% being singletons, with the ten largest covering 14%. Time point indicated: persistent/refractory GD, antithyroid drugs over 5 years with positive TRAb. Construction of the TCR library relied on RNA isolated from PBMCs. Sample: peripheral blood mononuclear cells (PBMCs), taken when the disease was refractory, from a patient treated with antithyroid drugs. The receptors derive from a female donor with Graves disease.

The genes are TRBV7-9 and TRBJ1-4; TRBD1 agrees at 7 bases. V shed 6 bases and J 1 base; nucleotides not matched to a gene: 8. Germline V gene lookup returns CDR1 SEHNR and CDR2 FQNEAQ (reference sequence). The CDR3 is 16 amino acids. Here the CDR3 DNA reads TGTGCCAGCAGACCGGGACAGACAGGAACTAATGAAAAACTGTTTTTT. This translates into CASRPGQTGTNEKLFF.

A word on this clonotype: One end of the junction varies from germline; a read error may be responsible. The CDR3 here is CASSLDQIGAYGQYF. DNA for the CDR3: TGTGCCAGCAGCTTAGACCAGATAGGTGCCTACGGGCAGTACTTC. The chain uses TRBV7-9 and TRBJ2-7; D gene unclear. This CDR3 is 15 amino acids long. Germline V gene lookup returns CDR1 SEHNR and CDR2 FQNEAQ (reference sequence). Full variable domain (outside the CDR3, taken from reference TRBV7-9 and TRBJ2-7): DTGVSQNPRHKITKRGQNVTFRCDPISEHNRLYWYRQTLGQGPEFLTYFQNEAQLEKSRLLSDRFSAERPKGSFSTLEIQRTEQGDSAMYLCASSLDQIGAYGQYFGPGTRLTVT.

This clonotype was recorded a few times. The genes are TRBV10-3 and TRBJ2-7; 9 positions agree with TRBD1. The CDR3 sequence is 13 residues long. Germline-derived CDR1 and CDR2 are ENHRY and SYGVKD. Trimming at V came to 7 bases and at J to 5 bases, leaving 6 bases not matched to a gene. The CDR3 sequence is CAIIGDRGNEQYF. The CDR3 DNA reads TGTGCCATCATCGGAGACAGGGGGAACGAGCAGTACTTC.

Ten or more counts support this clonotype. The chain employs TRBV4-1 and TRBJ2-5, with 8 positions matching TRBD2. Germline V gene sequence: CDR1 MGHRA, CDR2 YSYEKL. The J segment lost 5 bases and the V segment lost 4 bases, leaving 9 bases of the junction unmatched. This CDR3 region has 15 residues. The CDR3 sequence: CASSPIGLAGETQYF. DNA for the CDR3: TGCGCCAGCAGCCCCATTGGGCTAGCGGGTGAGACCCAGTACTTC.

On this clonotype itself: One base away lies a much larger clone, so this may be a sequencing read error. In this CDR3 the conserved last residue, phenylalanine or tryptophan, is missing, so a read error is likely. The chain joins TRBV30 to TRBJ1-1; perhaps TRBD1 as D (5 bases). The V gene's germline CDR1 is GTSNPN and CDR2 SVGIG (reference sequence). The V end lost 5 bases, the J end lost 5 bases, and 12 bases lay between the germline ends. This CDR3 is built from 12 residues. CDR3 loop: CAWEDSTTEAFS. The CDR3 DNA reads TGTGCCTGGGAAGACAGTACAACTGAAGCTTTCTCT.

This clonotype was seen many times. V is TRBV24-1 and J is TRBJ1-2; weak D call: TRBD1 (5 bases). V was pared by 5 bases and J by 5 bases, with 14 bases between. The CDR3 covers 14 residues. Looked up from germline, CDR1 is KGHDR and CDR2 is SFDVKD. CDR3 region: CATSGGRLPYGYTF. The DNA for the CDR3 is TGTGCCACCAGTGGGGGACGGCTCCCTTATGGCTACACCTTC.

There are many counts of this clonotype. The chain has TRBV28 and TRBJ2-2; maybe TRBD2 (6 bases). Trimming took off 4 bases at V and 2 bases at J, with 14 bases between the two ends. The CDR3 is 16 residues long. The germline gives CDR1 MDHEN, CDR2 SYDVKM. In DNA, the CDR3 is TGTGCCAGCAGTTACCCTCCGGGAGAAAACACCGGGGAGCTGTTTTTT. Encoded protein: CASSYPPGENTGELFF.

This clonotype was observed many times. The J gene is TRBJ2-7, the V gene TRBV2; no definite D call. Trimming left V 4 bases short and J 0 bases short, with 16 bases between. This CDR3 region has 16 residues. The germline CDR1 and CDR2 sequences are SNHLY and FYNNEI. This CDR3 is CASSARRASSSYEQYF. The CDR3 nucleotides are TGTGCCAGCAGTGCCCGTCGGGCGTCCAGCTCCTACGAGCAGTACTTC.